This TCR beta chain was captured in a study of T cell repertoires in cytomegalovirus infection. Study at large: HLA-B-restricted CMV epitopes that are well studied were used alongside recently identified HLA-C-restricted ones. Matching HLA type and CMV infection were both indicated by public TCR beta signatures. General observations from the study: Cumulative frequency (of public TCR beta family members) identified carriers of CMV plus the relevant HLA. Ex vivo, HLA-C-restricted CMV-specific TCR beta clonotypes prevailed over the rest of the response.

Germline lookup yields CDR1 SGHTA and CDR2 FQGNSA. The CDR3 loop spans 13 amino acids. TCRdb used MiXCR to reprocess the reads, holding one entry per CDR3 protein. The sample carries approximately 730,000 distinct CDR3 sequences, about 30% recorded once. In this sample, this clonotype turned up many times. The target antigen is unknown. One end of the junction varies from germline; a read error may be responsible. The sequencing used cultured PBMCs, collected from culture after CMV antigen stimulation. This sequence was found in a human donor in good health (CMV status not recorded). Some clones in this sample may be carry-over from other donors' samples. The rearrangement joins TRBV7-2 to TRBJ2-2, with a weak D call TRBD2 (6 bases). CDR3 region: CASSLALGGELFF. CDR3 sequence (DNA): TGTGCCAGCAGCCTAGCGCTGGGCGGGGAGCTGTTTTTT. The full variable domain, in which reference TRBV7-2 and TRBJ2-2 provide the parts outside the CDR3, is GAGVSQSPSNKVTEKGKDVELRCDPISGHTALYWYRQSLGQGLEFLIYFQGNSAPDKSGLPSDRFSAERTGGSVSTLTIQRTQQEDSAVYLCASSLALGGELFFGEGSRLTVL.